A selection of T cell receptor beta chains follows, all from one sample in a study of post-analysis software for immune sequencing data. One entry per CDR3 protein, called by TCRdb with MiXCR from the PCR reads. The repertoire holds over 250,000 distinct CDR3 sequences, with about 38% as singletons. Specimen: blood. All receptors come from a girl aged 10 to 17 with multiple sclerosis. The CDR3 runs from the conserved cysteine through the conserved F or W. D genes are given only for firm matches. Part of the rows lack a size; the others show once, few, many or a class for expanded clones.

size | D | J | V | DNA | CDR3
few | NA | TRBJ2-2 | TRBV14 | TGTGCCAGCAGCCAAACCGGGACACCGAACACCGGGGAGCTGTTTTTT | CASSQTGTPNTGELFF
NA | TRBD1 | TRBJ2-5 | TRBV10-3 | TGTGCCATCAGTGATCAGGGGGCGCTAGGAGAGACCCAGTACTTC | CAISDQGALGETQYF
NA | NA | TRBJ1-6 | TRBV20-1 | TGCAGTGCTTCGCGCGGTGGGGGCGGCACTTTTCATTCACCCCCCCACTTT | CSASRGGGGTFHSPPHF
many | NA | TRBJ1-2 | TRBV6-5 | TGTGCCAGCAGTCGCCCGGGGGGTTCTAACTATGGCTACACCTTC | CASSRPGGSNYGYTF
NA | NA | TRBJ1-4 | TRBV3-1 | TGTGCCAGCAGTTATTCACGGGGCAATGAAAAACTGTTTTTT | CASSYSRGNEKLFF
NA | NA | TRBJ2-7 | TRBV5-1 | TGCGCCAGCAGCTTGGATCGAGTTTACGAGCAGTACTTC | CASSLDRVYEQYF
NA | NA | TRBJ2-3 | TRBV20-1 | TGCAGTGCTGGATTTTCCCTACGCACAGATACGCAGTATTTT | CSAGFSLRTDTQYF
NA | TRBD1 | TRBJ1-2 | TRBV20-1 | TGCAGTGCTAGAGGGGACAGGGGACCCAGGGATGGCTACACCTTC | CSARGDRGPRDGYTF
many | NA | TRBJ1-2 | TRBV6-6 | TGTGCCAGCAGTTACTCCAGGGAGGTCGGGAACTATGGCTACACCTTC | CASSYSREVGNYGYTF
NA | NA | TRBJ2-3 | TRBV5-1 | TGCGCCAGCAGCTCTGGTCTGGACAGCAGCACAGATACGCAGTATTTT | CASSSGLDSSTDTQYF
many | NA | TRBJ2-5 | TRBV5-5 | TGTGCCAGCAGCCTGAGGGGGGCCTGGGAAGAGACCCAGTACTTC | CASSLRGAWEETQYF
many | NA | TRBJ2-1 | TRBV29-1 | TGCAGCGTTGAAGAAGACAGTGATGAGCAGTTCTTC | CSVEEDSDEQFF
many | NA | TRBJ1-1 | TRBV9 | TGTGCCAGCAGCGCCGGACAGAACACTGAAGCTTTCTTT | CASSAGQNTEAFF
NA | TRBD1 | TRBJ2-5 | TRBV7-6 | TGTGCCAGTAGGACAGGGGGTAGACAAGAGACCCAGTACTTC | CASRTGGRQETQYF
NA | TRBD2 | TRBJ2-3 | TRBV20-1 | TGCAGTGCTAGACAACCGGGACTAGCGTGGGATACGCAGTATTTT | CSARQPGLAWDTQYF
many | TRBD2 | TRBJ2-1 | TRBV9 | TGTGCCAGCAGTCCTGGACTAGCCGAAATCGAGCAGTTCTTC | CASSPGLAEIEQFF
NA | NA | TRBJ2-2 | TRBV10-2 | TGCGCCAGCAGACCCGGGGAATCCGGGGAGCTGTTTTTT | CASRPGESGELFF
NA | TRBD2 | TRBJ2-1 | TRBV4-2 | TGTGCCAGCAGCCAAGAGTCCAGCGGGAGTCTTAATGAGCAGTTCTTC | CASSQESSGSLNEQFF
many | TRBD2 | TRBJ2-1 | TRBV20-1 | TGCAGTGCCCTGTGGGCGGGGGTATCTGAGCAGTTCTTC | CSALWAGVSEQFF
NA | TRBD1 | TRBJ2-3 | TRBV20-1 | TGCAGTGCTACTGGGACAGGGCTTAGCACAGATACGCAGTATTTT | CSATGTGLSTDTQYF
NA | TRBD2 | TRBJ2-1 | TRBV5-1 | TGCGCCAGCAGCCTTAGCGGGGGGGTAGCCTACAATGAGCAGTTCTTC | CASSLSGGVAYNEQFF
NA | TRBD1 | TRBJ2-2 | TRBV10-3 | TGTGCCATCAGTGCAACAGGGGGCGACGGTACCGGGGAGCGGTTTTTT | CAISATGGDGTGERFF
NA | TRBD1 | TRBJ2-7 | TRBV27 | TGTGCCAGCAGTTTCGGGGGACAGGGCGAGCAGTACTTC | CASSFGGQGEQYF
many | NA | TRBJ2-1 | TRBV20-1 | TGCAGTGCTAGAGGCGGGACCTACAATGAGCAGTTCTTC | CSARGGTYNEQFF
NA | NA | TRBJ2-7 | TRBV5-1 | TGCGCCAGCAGCCCCGGAGGGGGGACCTACGAGCAGTACTTC | CASSPGGGTYEQYF
few | NA | TRBJ2-7 | TRBV4-1 | TGCGCCAGCAGCCAACAAGGTGAGCAGTACTTC | CASSQQGEQYF
many | NA | TRBJ1-1 | TRBV13 | TGTGCCAGCAGCTCCGTGGCACCGGAAGCTTTCTTT | CASSSVAPEAFF
few | TRBD2 | TRBJ2-2 | TRBV20-1 | TGCAGTGCTAGACCAAGACTAGCGGGAGGGCCAAGGAACACCGGGGAGCTGTTTTTT | CSARPRLAGGPRNTGELFF
NA | NA | TRBJ2-3 | TRBV12-2 | TGTGCAAGTCGCTTAGTTGAGCGGGAGACTACAGATACGCAGTATTTT | CASRLVERETTDTQYF
many | NA | TRBJ1-1 | TRBV5-1 | TGCGCCAGCAGCTTGGCTTGGATGAACACTGAAGCTTTCTTT | CASSLAWMNTEAFF
many | NA | TRBJ2-5 | TRBV12-3/TRBV12-4 | TGTGCCAGCAGCAAGATGCCAGAAGGGACCCAGTACTTC | CASSKMPEGTQYF
many | NA | TRBJ2-3 | TRBV5-1 | TGCGCCAGCAGCTCCCAGGACGGGGGTGATACGCAGTATTTT | CASSSQDGGDTQYF
many | NA | TRBJ2-3 | TRBV10-1 | TGCGCCAGCAGTGTTGACTGGAACACAGATACGCAGTATTTT | CASSVDWNTDTQYF
NA | TRBD1 | TRBJ1-1 | TRBV7-9 | TGTGCCAGCAGCGCCGGGGACAGGGGAATCTTCTTT | CASSAGDRGIFF
many | NA | TRBJ2-3 | TRBV29-1 | TGCAGCGTTGAATGGGCCAGGGGAAAGACAGATACGCAGTATTTT | CSVEWARGKTDTQYF